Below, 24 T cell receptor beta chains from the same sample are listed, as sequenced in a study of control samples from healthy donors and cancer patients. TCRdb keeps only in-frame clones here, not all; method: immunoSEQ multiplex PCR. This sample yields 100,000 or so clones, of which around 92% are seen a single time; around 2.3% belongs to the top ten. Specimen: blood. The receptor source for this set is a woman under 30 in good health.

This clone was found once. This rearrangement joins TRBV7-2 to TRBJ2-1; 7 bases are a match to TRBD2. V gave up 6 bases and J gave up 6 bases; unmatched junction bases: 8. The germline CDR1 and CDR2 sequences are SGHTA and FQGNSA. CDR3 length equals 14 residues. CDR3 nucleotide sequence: TGTGCCAGCAGACCGGGAGGAACGGCCAATGAGCAGTTCTTC. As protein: CASRPGGTANEQFF.

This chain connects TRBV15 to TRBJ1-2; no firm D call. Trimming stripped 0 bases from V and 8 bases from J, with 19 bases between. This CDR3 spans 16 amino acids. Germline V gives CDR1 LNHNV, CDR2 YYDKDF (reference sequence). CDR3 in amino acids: CATSRDSGPYPKGYTF. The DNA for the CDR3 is TGTGCCACCAGCAGAGATTCAGGCCCCTACCCGAAAGGCTACACCTTC.

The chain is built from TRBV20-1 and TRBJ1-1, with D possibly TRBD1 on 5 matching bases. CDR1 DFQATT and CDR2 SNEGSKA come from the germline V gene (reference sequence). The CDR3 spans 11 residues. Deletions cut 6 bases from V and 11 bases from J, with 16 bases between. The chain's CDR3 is CSAQRGGDAFF. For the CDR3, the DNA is TGCAGTGCCCAAAGGGGAGGCGACGCTTTCTTT.

CDR3 DNA: TGTGCCAGTAGCCCACAGGGAAGCAATCAGCCCCAGCATTTT. Amino acids: CASSPQGSNQPQHF. The chain joins TRBV19 to TRBJ1-5; possible D gene TRBD1, 6 bases. The CDR3 contains 14 residues. CDR1 and CDR2 (germline): LNHDA, SQIVND (reference sequence). V was shortened by 6 bases and J by 1 base, with 10 bases between the two germline ends.

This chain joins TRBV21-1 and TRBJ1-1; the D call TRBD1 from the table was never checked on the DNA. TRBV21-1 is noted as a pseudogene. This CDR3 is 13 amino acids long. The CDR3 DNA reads TGTGCCAGCATTCACAGGGGGAACACTGAAGCTTTCTTT. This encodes CASIHRGNTEAFF.

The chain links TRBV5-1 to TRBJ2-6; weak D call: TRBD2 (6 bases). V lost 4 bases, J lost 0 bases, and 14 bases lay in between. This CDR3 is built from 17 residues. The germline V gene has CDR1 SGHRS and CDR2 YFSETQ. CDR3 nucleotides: TGCGCCAGCAGCCCCCAGTTGGGGGGCTCTGGGGCCAACGTCCTGACTTTC. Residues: CASSPQLGGSGANVLTF.

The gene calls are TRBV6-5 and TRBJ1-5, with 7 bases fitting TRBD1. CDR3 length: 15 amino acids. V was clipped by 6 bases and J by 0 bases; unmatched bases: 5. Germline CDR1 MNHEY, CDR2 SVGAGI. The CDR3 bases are TGTGCCAGCAGGACAGGGATATATAGCAATCAGCCCCAGCATTTT. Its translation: CASRTGIYSNQPQHF.

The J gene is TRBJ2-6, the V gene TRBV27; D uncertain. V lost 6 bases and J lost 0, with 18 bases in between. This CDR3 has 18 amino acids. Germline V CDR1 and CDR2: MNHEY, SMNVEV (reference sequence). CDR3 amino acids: CASRPPMDPNSGANVLTF. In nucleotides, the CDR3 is TGTGCCAGCAGGCCCCCAATGGATCCAAACTCTGGGGCCAACGTCCTGACTTTC.

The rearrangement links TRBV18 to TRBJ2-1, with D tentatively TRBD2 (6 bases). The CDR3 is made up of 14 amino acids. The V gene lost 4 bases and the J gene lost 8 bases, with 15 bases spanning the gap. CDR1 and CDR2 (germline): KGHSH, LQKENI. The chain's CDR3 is CASSLSTSGDEQFF. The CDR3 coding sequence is TGTGCCAGCTCACTTTCGACTAGTGGCGATGAGCAGTTCTTC. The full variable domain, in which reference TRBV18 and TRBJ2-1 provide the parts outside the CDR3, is NAGVMQNPRHLVRRRGQEARLRCSPMKGHSHVYWYRQLPEEGLKFMVYLQKENIIDESGMPKERFSAEFPKEGPSILRIQQVVRGDSAAYFCASSLSTSGDEQFFGPGTRLTVL.

Here the CDR3 DNA reads TGTGCCAGCAGCTTTGGCCTCCCCCAAGAGACCCAGTACTTC. Its protein product is CASSFGLPQETQYF. The chain joins TRBV5-4 to TRBJ2-5, with D uncertain. This CDR3 is 14 amino acids long. In germline, CDR1 is SGHNT, CDR2 YYREEE (reference sequence). V lost 2 bases, J lost 1 base, and 9 bases lay in between. Looking up the rest from reference TRBV5-4 and TRBJ2-5 gives the full variable domain: ETGVTQSPTHLIKTRGQQVTLRCSSQSGHNTVSWYQQALGQGPQFIFQYYREEENGRGNFPPRFSGLQFPNYSSELNVNALELDDSALYLCASSFGLPQETQYFGPGTRLLVL.

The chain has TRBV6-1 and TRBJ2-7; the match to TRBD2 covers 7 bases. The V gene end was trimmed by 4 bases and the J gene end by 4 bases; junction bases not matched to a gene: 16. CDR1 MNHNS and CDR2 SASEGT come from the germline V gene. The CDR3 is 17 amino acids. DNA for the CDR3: TGTGCCAGCAGTGGTCGGGACTATTCCAGCCCCATATACGAGCAGTACTTC. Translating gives CASSGRDYSSPIYEQYF.

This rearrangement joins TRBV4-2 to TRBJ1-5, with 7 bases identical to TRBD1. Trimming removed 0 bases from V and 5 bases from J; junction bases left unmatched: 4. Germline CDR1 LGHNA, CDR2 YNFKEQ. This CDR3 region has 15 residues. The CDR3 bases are TGTGCCAGCAGCCAAGATAGTCAGGGGGATCAGCCCCAGCATTTT. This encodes CASSQDSQGDQPQHF.

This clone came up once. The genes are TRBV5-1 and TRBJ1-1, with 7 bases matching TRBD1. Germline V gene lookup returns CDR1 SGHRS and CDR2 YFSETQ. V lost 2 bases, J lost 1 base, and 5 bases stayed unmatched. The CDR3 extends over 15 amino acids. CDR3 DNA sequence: TGCGCCAGCAGCTTAACTAGGGGGCCGAACACTGAAGCTTTCTTT. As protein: CASSLTRGPNTEAFF.

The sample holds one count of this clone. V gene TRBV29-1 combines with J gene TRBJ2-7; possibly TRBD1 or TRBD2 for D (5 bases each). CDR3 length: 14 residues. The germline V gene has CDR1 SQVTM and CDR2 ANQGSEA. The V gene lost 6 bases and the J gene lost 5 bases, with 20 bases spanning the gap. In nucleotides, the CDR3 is TGCAGCGTCTCCCCTCGGGGACGCGGAGACGAGCAGTACTTC. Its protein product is CSVSPRGRGDEQYF.

This CDR3 reads CASSANQGRNSPLHF. The CDR3 DNA follows: TGCGCCAGCAGTGCAAATCAGGGGAGGAATTCACCCCTCCACTTT. The V gene is TRBV10-2, the J gene TRBJ1-6; a weak D match, TRBD1 (6 bases). Trimming stripped 4 bases from V and 7 bases from J, with 14 bases between. CDR1 is WSHSY, CDR2 SAAADI, per germline. CDR3 length equals 15 residues.

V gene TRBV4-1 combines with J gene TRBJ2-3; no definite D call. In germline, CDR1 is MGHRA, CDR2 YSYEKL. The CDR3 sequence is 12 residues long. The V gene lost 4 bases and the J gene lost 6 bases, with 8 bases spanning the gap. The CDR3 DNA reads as TGCGCCAGCAGCCCTCGGACGGATACGCAGTATTTT. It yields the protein CASSPRTDTQYF.

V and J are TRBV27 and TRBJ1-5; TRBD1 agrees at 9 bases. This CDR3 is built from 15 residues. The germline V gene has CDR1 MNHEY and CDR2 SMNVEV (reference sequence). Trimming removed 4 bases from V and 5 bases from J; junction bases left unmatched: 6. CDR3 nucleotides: TGTGCCAGCAGTTCCCTGACAGGGGGGGATCAGCCCCAGCATTTT. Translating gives CASSSLTGGDQPQHF.

CDR3 protein: CATSDVAGVFYNEQFF. For the CDR3, the DNA is TGTGCCACCAGTGACGTAGCGGGAGTGTTCTACAATGAGCAGTTCTTC. The V call is TRBV24-1, the J call TRBJ2-1; 9 bases agree with TRBD2. J lost 3 bases, V lost 4 bases, and 6 bases had no gene match. The CDR3 totals 16 residues. Germline assignment: CDR1 KGHDR and CDR2 SFDVKD.

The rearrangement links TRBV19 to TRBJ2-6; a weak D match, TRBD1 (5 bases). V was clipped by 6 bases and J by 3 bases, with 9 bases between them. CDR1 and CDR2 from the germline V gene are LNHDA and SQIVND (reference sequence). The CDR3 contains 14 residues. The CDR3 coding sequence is TGTGCCAGTAGAAAGGGGTTTGGGGCCAACGTCCTGACTTTC. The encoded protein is CASRKGFGANVLTF.

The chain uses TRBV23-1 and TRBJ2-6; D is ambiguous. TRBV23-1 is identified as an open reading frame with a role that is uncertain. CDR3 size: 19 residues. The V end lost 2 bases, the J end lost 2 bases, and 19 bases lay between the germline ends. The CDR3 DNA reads TGCGCCAGCAGTCAAGTCGAGGCGGTAAGGGTCCCTGGGGCCAACGTCCTGACTTTC. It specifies CASSQVEAVRVPGANVLTF.

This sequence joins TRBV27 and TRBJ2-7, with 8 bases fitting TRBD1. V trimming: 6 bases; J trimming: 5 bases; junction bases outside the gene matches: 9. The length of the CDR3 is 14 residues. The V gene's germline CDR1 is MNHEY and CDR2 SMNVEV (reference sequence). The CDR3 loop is CASSFGQGVDEQYF. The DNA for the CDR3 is TGTGCCAGCAGCTTTGGACAGGGCGTGGACGAGCAGTACTTC.

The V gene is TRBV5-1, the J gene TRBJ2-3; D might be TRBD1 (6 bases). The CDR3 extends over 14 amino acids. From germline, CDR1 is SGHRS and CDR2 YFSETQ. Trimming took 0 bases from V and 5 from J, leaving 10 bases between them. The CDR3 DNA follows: TGCGCCAGCAGCTTGGGGGGGCGCGTAGATACGCAGTATTTT. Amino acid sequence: CASSLGGRVDTQYF.

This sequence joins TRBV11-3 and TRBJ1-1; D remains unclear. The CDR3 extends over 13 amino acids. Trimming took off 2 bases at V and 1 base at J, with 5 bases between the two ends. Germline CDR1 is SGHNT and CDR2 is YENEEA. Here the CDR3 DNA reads TGTGCCAGCAGCTTAATGTGGAACACTGAAGCTTTCTTT. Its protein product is CASSLMWNTEAFF.

The CDR3 DNA follows: TGTGCCAGCAGCCGGACACAGGCAAGGAGCACTGAAGCTTTCTTT. Translated: CASSRTQARSTEAFF. J is TRBJ1-1 and V is TRBV5-4, with D possibly being TRBD1 (5 bases). V dropped 4 bases and J dropped 4 bases, with 17 bases sitting between them. The CDR3 contains 15 residues. Germline V CDR1 and CDR2: SGHNT, YYREEE (reference sequence).